A selection of T cell receptor beta chains follows, all from one sample in a study of blood T cell repertoires in COVID-19. TCRdb's copy holds only in-frame clones and misses some; the assay was immunoSEQ multiplex PCR. The data show about 180,000 clones, with 88% seen just once and approximately 9% held by the top ten. Specimen: PBMCs or T cells enriched from blood (not recorded which). The receptors were sampled from a woman under 30 who had recovered from COVID-19. Both conserved end residues are part of each CDR3. A D gene is named only where the DNA matches it firmly. Clone sizes are given selectively: once, few, many, or a class where the clone is expanded.

d_gene,abundance,v_gene,j_gene,CDR3aa,CDR3nt
TRBD2,.,TRBV18,TRBJ2-5,CASSSGGETQYF,TGTGCCAGCTCGTCCGGGGGGGAGACCCAGTACTTC
.,.,TRBV7-2,TRBJ2-3,CASSFGGTDTQYF,TGTGCCAGCAGCTTCGGGGGCACAGATACGCAGTATTTT
.,.,TRBV7-2,TRBJ2-5,CASSPGETQYF,TGTGCCAGCAGCCCCGGGGAGACCCAGTACTTC
.,many,TRBV13,TRBJ2-2,CASSLGVSADYSGELFF,TGTGCCAGCAGCTTAGGAGTCAGCGCTGACTATTCCGGGGAGCTGTTTTTT
.,.,TRBV6-2/TRBV6-3,TRBJ1-4,CASSRTQGNEKLFF,TGTGCCAGCAGTCGGACCCAGGGCAATGAAAAACTGTTTTTT
TRBD1,.,TRBV14,TRBJ1-2,CASSPRTGYYGYTF,TGTGCCAGCAGCCCGAGGACAGGGTACTATGGCTACACCTTC
.,.,TRBV9,TRBJ1-4,CASSALTDTNEKLFF,TGTGCCAGCAGCGCCCTCACAGATACTAATGAAAAACTGTTTTTT
.,.,TRBV15,TRBJ2-7,CATRQTGSVYEQYF,TGTGCCACCAGACAAACAGGGAGCGTCTACGAGCAGTACTTC
.,.,TRBV19,TRBJ2-1,CASNPTGVGLDEQFF,TGTGCCAGTAACCCCACGGGAGTCGGTTTGGATGAGCAGTTCTTC
TRBD2,.,TRBV29-1,TRBJ2-1,CSTRPGLAGEGEQFF,TGCAGCACCAGACCGGGACTAGCGGGAGAGGGTGAGCAGTTCTTC
TRBD1,.,TRBV11-2,TRBJ1-5,CASSVGTGPFQPQHF,TGTGCCAGCAGCGTAGGGACAGGGCCATTCCAGCCCCAGCATTTT
.,.,TRBV9,TRBJ2-7,CASSVSSGANEQYF,TGTGCCAGCAGCGTATCCTCGGGAGCGAACGAGCAGTACTTC
TRBD1,.,TRBV5-4,TRBJ1-2,CASSTRSGGNYGYTF,TGTGCCAGCAGCACGAGATCAGGGGGTAACTATGGCTACACCTTC
.,few,TRBV18,TRBJ2-7,CASSPNGGRDYEQYF,TGTGCCAGCTCACCGAACGGGGGGCGCGACTACGAGCAGTACTTC
.,.,TRBV11-2,TRBJ2-1,CASSSNTRLESYNEQFF,TGTGCCAGCAGCTCCAATACGAGACTAGAGTCCTACAATGAGCAGTTCTTC
.,many,TRBV3-1/TRBV3-2,TRBJ1-1,CASTQESGRDTEAFF,TGTGCCAGCACCCAGGAAAGCGGGCGGGACACTGAAGCTTTCTTT
TRBD2,.,TRBV9,TRBJ2-1,CASSPSGGAYNEQFF,TGTGCCAGCAGCCCTAGCGGGGGCGCCTACAATGAGCAGTTCTTC
.,.,TRBV5-6,TRBJ2-1,CASSLGLGSRDFYNEQFF,TGTGCCAGCAGCTTAGGTCTCGGGTCTCGGGATTTCTACAATGAGCAGTTCTTC
TRBD2,.,TRBV3-1/TRBV3-2,TRBJ2-5,CASSQVGGRPQETQYF,TGTGCCAGCAGCCAAGTCGGGGGGAGGCCCCAAGAGACCCAGTACTTC
TRBD2,.,TRBV4-2,TRBJ2-2,CASSQELLAGGLGTGELFF,TGTGCCAGCAGCCAGGAGCTTCTAGCGGGGGGGCTGGGCACCGGGGAGCTGTTTTTT
.,.,TRBV5-1,TRBJ1-1,CASSLATYGTEAFF,TGCGCCAGCAGCTTGGCGACTTACGGCACTGAAGCTTTCTTT
TRBD2,.,TRBV6-5,TRBJ2-2,CASSPALAVTGELFF,TGTGCCAGCAGCCCCGCCCTAGCGGTTACCGGGGAGCTGTTTTTT
.,.,TRBV5-6,TRBJ2-7,CASSLWGTGSYEQYF,TGTGCCAGCAGCTTGTGGGGCACAGGGTCCTACGAGCAGTACTTC
TRBD2,.,TRBV9,TRBJ2-7,CASSVAASGRANSYEQYF,TGTGCCAGCAGCGTAGCGGCTAGCGGGAGGGCAAACTCCTACGAGCAGTACTTC
TRBD2,.,TRBV2,TRBJ2-2,CASSGTSGRATGELFF,TGTGCCAGCAGCGGGACTAGCGGGAGGGCCACCGGGGAGCTGTTTTTT
.,.,TRBV2,TRBJ2-7,CASSDPGASVSYEQYF,TGTGCCAGCAGTGATCCCGGGGCTAGCGTGTCCTACGAGCAGTACTTC
TRBD1,.,TRBV9,TRBJ2-7,CASSVAQGISAEQYF,TGTGCCAGCAGCGTAGCACAGGGGATATCGGCCGAGCAGTACTTC
.,once,TRBV3-1/TRBV3-2,TRBJ1-5,CASSQESTNNQPQHF,TGTGCCAGCAGCCAAGAGAGTACCAACAATCAGCCCCAGCATTTT
.,.,TRBV4-2,TRBJ2-2,CASSQLDTHTGELFF,TGTGCCAGCAGCCAATTGGACACCCACACCGGGGAGCTGTTTTTT
.,.,TRBV28,TRBJ1-5,CASRILRETLNQPQHF,TGTGCCAGCAGGATCCTCCGGGAGACATTGAATCAGCCCCAGCATTTT
TRBD1,.,TRBV6-5,TRBJ1-2,CASRGQSDGYTF,TGTGCCAGCAGGGGACAGTCTGACGGCTACACCTTC
.,few,TRBV19,TRBJ2-1,CASSPFTVGDEQFF,TGTGCCAGTAGCCCGTTTACCGTCGGGGATGAGCAGTTCTTC
TRBD1,.,TRBV9,TRBJ1-3,CASSDRGQGNTIYF,TGTGCCAGCAGCGACAGGGGGCAGGGAAACACCATATATTTT
.,once,TRBV11-2,TRBJ1-3,CASSLHGSGNTIYF,TGTGCCAGCAGCTTACACGGCTCTGGAAACACCATATATTTT
.,.,TRBV30,TRBJ1-6,CAWTRQGTLHF,TGTGCCTGGACGAGGCAGGGCACCCTCCACTTT
TRBD2,.,TRBV5-1,TRBJ2-2,CASSPASGTNTGELFF,TGCGCCAGCAGCCCTGCTAGCGGAACGAACACCGGGGAGCTGTTTTTT
TRBD2,.,TRBV6-4,TRBJ2-3,CASSDFPAGGTDTQYF,TGTGCCAGCAGTGACTTTCCGGCGGGGGGCACAGATACGCAGTATTTT
.,.,TRBV27,TRBJ1-3,CASRGDGNTIYF,TGTGCCAGCAGGGGAGATGGAAACACCATATATTTT
TRBD1,.,TRBV18,TRBJ2-3,CASSPRTTGEAQYF,TGTGCCAGCTCACCACGAACGACAGGGGAGGCGCAGTATTTT
TRBD2,once,TRBV5-8,TRBJ2-7,CASGLAGVRSYEQYF,TGTGCCAGCGGACTAGCGGGAGTCAGGTCCTACGAGCAGTACTTC
.,.,TRBV6-5,TRBJ2-3,CATRVLGDTQYF,TGTGCCACGCGGGTTTTGGGAGATACGCAGTATTTT
.,.,TRBV10-1,TRBJ2-5,CASSQGPGQKSGETQYF,TGCGCCAGCAGCCAAGGTCCGGGACAAAAATCCGGGGAGACCCAGTACTTC
.,.,TRBV2,TRBJ1-1,CASSGQMNTEAFF,TGTGCCAGCAGTGGACAGATGAACACTGAAGCTTTCTTT
TRBD1,few,TRBV29-1,TRBJ1-2,CSSSTGTGGHGYTF,TGCAGCAGCTCCACCGGGACAGGGGGCCATGGCTACACCTTC
.,.,TRBV19,TRBJ1-2,CASSMQGLGGYTF,TGTGCCAGTAGTATGCAGGGACTAGGTGGCTACACCTTC
.,few,TRBV19,TRBJ2-2,CASRGDFNTGELFF,TGTGCCAGTCGAGGGGACTTCAACACCGGGGAGCTGTTTTTT